These 14 T cell receptor beta chains were sequenced from one sample in a study of PD-1 blockade in classical Hodgkin lymphoma. Time point given: cycle 4 day 1 (C4D1), after more than 5 weeks of nivolumab. Every patient had relapsed following autologous stem cell transplantation, and cohorts differed in brentuximab vedotin exposure. Clones were read by immunoSEQ multiplex PCR, and TCRdb kept only the in-frame ones, dropping some. Among tens of thousands of clones listed, 90% were seen once. The sequencing here drew on peripheral blood mononuclear cells (PBMCs), taken before the fourth cycle of nivolumab. The source is a human donor with classical Hodgkin lymphoma.

The J gene is TRBJ2-7, the V gene TRBV18; TRBD1 matches 10 bases. The CDR3 has 16 residues. Germline loops: CDR1 KGHSH, CDR2 LQKENI. With V trimmed by 2 bases and J by 7 bases, 11 bases remained unmatched. CDR3: CASSPSRGTGAREQYF. DNA of the CDR3: TGTGCCAGCTCACCATCTCGGGGGACAGGGGCTAGGGAGCAGTACTTC.

In its sample, this clone was seen a few times. The chain has TRBV7-2 and TRBJ1-2; the D is unclear. The V end was cut by 1 base, the J end by 0 bases, with 6 bases between. The CDR3 is 14 amino acids. In germline, CDR1 is SGHTA, CDR2 FQGNSA. The CDR3 is CASSLGDTNYGYTF. CDR3 DNA sequence: TGTGCCAGCAGCTTAGGAGATACTAACTATGGCTACACCTTC.

This chain connects TRBV19 to TRBJ2-7; D assignment may be TRBD1 or TRBD2 (5 bases each). Germline V gives CDR1 LNHDA, CDR2 SQIVND (reference sequence). The CDR3 is made up of 15 amino acids. The V and J ends lost 4 bases and 3 bases respectively, with 16 bases between them. CDR3 bases: TGTGCCAGTAGTACCGGGACGAGAGGATACTACGAGCAGTACTTC. As protein: CASSTGTRGYYEQYF.

The chain joins TRBV7-2 to TRBJ1-3; no firm D call. The germline V and J ends were trimmed by 5 bases and 0 bases, with 17 bases remaining between them. CDR1 is SGHTA and CDR2 is FQGNSA in the germline V gene. The CDR3 covers 17 residues. The CDR3 DNA sequence: TGTGCCAGCAGCGCCGAACGGGCGGCAGCCTCTGGAAACACCATATATTTT. Protein product: CASSAERAAASGNTIYF.

This clone turned up a few times. The CDR3 DNA reads TGTGCCAGCAGTTACGGGCGTACGGGTCAGCCCCAGCATTTT. Translating gives CASSYGRTGQPQHF. This chain uses TRBV6-5 with TRBJ1-5; D ambiguous. The V gene lost 2 bases and the J gene lost 6 bases, with 11 bases spanning the gap. The CDR3 length is 14 residues. Germline values: CDR1 MNHEY, CDR2 SVGAGI.

This clone was recorded once. The V call is TRBV27, the J call TRBJ2-1; D possibly corresponds to TRBD2 (7 bases). This CDR3 is 15 amino acids long. Trimming left V 2 bases short and J 4 bases short, with 12 bases between. Germline assignment: CDR1 MNHEY and CDR2 SMNVEV (reference sequence). CDR3 sequence: CASSLKGGIYNEQFF. The CDR3 DNA is TGTGCCAGCAGTTTAAAGGGGGGGATTTACAATGAGCAGTTCTTC.

The chain uses TRBV7-2 and TRBJ2-7; 9 bases fit TRBD1. The CDR3 covers 15 residues. V was pared by 1 base and J by 6 bases, with 7 bases of the junction left unmatched. Germline lookup yields CDR1 SGHTA and CDR2 FQGNSA. CDR3 bases: TGTGCCAGCAGCTTAGAACACAACAGGGGGCGCGAGCAGTACTTC. Residues: CASSLEHNRGREQYF.

In this sample, this clone turned up once. Here the CDR3 reads CASSLEEGAGTEAFF. The CDR3 coding sequence is TGCGCCAGCAGCTTGGAGGAGGGGGCCGGGACTGAAGCTTTCTTT. V and J are TRBV5-1 and TRBJ1-1; 7 bases match TRBD1. V trimming: 0 bases; J trimming: 5 bases; junction bases outside the gene matches: 7. The CDR3 runs 15 residues. Germline V gene sequence: CDR1 SGHRS, CDR2 YFSETQ.

The chain recombines TRBV11-3 with TRBJ1-1, with D possibly being TRBD1 (5 bases). The CDR3 consists of 13 residues. Germline loops: CDR1 SGHNT, CDR2 YENEEA. V was cut by 4 bases and J by 1 base, with 7 bases left in between. CDR3 amino acids: CASSWGENTEAFF. The CDR3 coding sequence is TGTGCCAGCAGCTGGGGGGAGAACACTGAAGCTTTCTTT.

This chain links TRBV6-1 with TRBJ2-1; TRBD2 matches 10 bases. Germline loops: CDR1 MNHNS, CDR2 SASEGT. V trimming: 2 bases; J trimming: 6 bases; junction bases outside the gene matches: 1. The CDR3 extends over 14 amino acids. In DNA form, the CDR3 reads TGTGCCAGCAGTGAACTAGCGGGGGCCAATGAGCAGTTCTTC. It codes for CASSELAGANEQFF.

The chain uses TRBV6-1 and TRBJ1-2; D is undetermined. Germline CDR1 reads MNHNS; CDR2 reads SASEGT. This CDR3 spans 17 amino acids. The V gene lost 3 bases and the J gene lost 0 bases, with 17 bases spanning the gap. The CDR3 nucleotides are TGTGCCAGCAGTGATCCGGGAATCTTCTTCGCTAACTATGGCTACACCTTC. Translated: CASSDPGIFFANYGYTF.

The sample holds one count of this clone. The chain couples TRBV27 to TRBJ1-6; 8 bases are shared with TRBD1. Germline V CDR1 and CDR2: MNHEY, SMNVEV (reference sequence). The V and J ends lost 10 bases and 9 bases, in that order; junction bases with no gene match: 23. CDR3 length: 18 residues. In DNA form, the CDR3 reads TGTGCCACCGCGCTATACGGACAGGGTAACGCTGCTTCTTCACCCCTCCACTTT. It translates to CATALYGQGNAASSPLHF.

The chain combines TRBV30 with TRBJ2-7, with a weak D call TRBD2 (6 bases). The V end was cut by 0 bases, the J end by 3 bases, with 9 bases between. This CDR3 spans 13 amino acids. Germline V gene sequence: CDR1 GTSNPN, CDR2 SVGIG (reference sequence). CDR3 nucleotides: TGTGCCTGGAGTGTGGGTAGCGGCTACGAGCAGTACTTC. Encoded protein: CAWSVGSGYEQYF.

As concerns this clone: At the DNA level, this CDR3 is encoded by other sequences in the same sample as well. The CDR3, as DNA: TGTGCCAGCAGCCCAGGACTAGCAACAGATACGCAGTATTTT. It specifies CASSPGLATDTQYF. This sequence joins TRBV7-2 and TRBJ2-3, with TRBD2 matching over 8 bases. The CDR3 totals 14 residues. The V gene end was trimmed by 5 bases and the J gene end by 3 bases; junction bases not matched to a gene: 4. The V gene's germline CDR1 is SGHTA and CDR2 FQGNSA.